The 11 T cell receptor beta chains reported below all come from one sample, sequenced in a study of blood T cell repertoires in COVID-19. Assay used: immunoSEQ multiplex PCR; TCRdb lists only in-frame clones, some missing. The sample gives about 72,000 clones, around 86% of which show up once; around 9.9% is in the top ten. Sample: peripheral blood. The receptors were sampled from a man between 65 and 85 years old with active or convalescent COVID-19.

The chain links TRBV7-2 to TRBJ1-5, with 7 positions matching TRBD1. The junction had 10 bases not matched to a gene; V was cut back by 2 bases and J by 6 bases. The CDR3 spans 16 residues. From germline, CDR1 is SGHTA and CDR2 FQGNSA. The CDR3 DNA sequence: TGTGCCAGCAGCTTAAACGCCGACAGGGTGAGTCAGCCCCAGCATTTT. Translation gives CASSLNADRVSQPQHF.

This chain links TRBV9 with TRBJ2-7, with 10 bases matching TRBD2. This CDR3 is 16 amino acids long. Germline lookup yields CDR1 SGDLS and CDR2 YYNGEE. V dropped 0 bases and J dropped 7; count of bases not matched to a gene: 10. This chain's CDR3 is CASSVGPAGGPGEQYF. The CDR3 DNA is TGTGCCAGCAGCGTAGGCCCAGCGGGAGGGCCCGGGGAGCAGTACTTC.

The V gene is TRBV9, the J gene TRBJ1-6; 8 nucleotides agree with TRBD1. Unmatched junction bases numbered 2, after V lost 1 base and J lost 5 bases. CDR1 SGDLS and CDR2 YYNGEE come from the germline V gene. The CDR3 has 15 residues. The CDR3 DNA reads TGTGCCAGCAGCGTAAAGACAGGGGATAATTCACCCCTCCACTTT. Residues: CASSVKTGDNSPLHF. The whole variable domain, remainder taken from reference TRBV9 and TRBJ1-6, is DSGVTQTPKHLITATGQRVTLRCSPRSGDLSVYWYQQSLDQGLQFLIQYYNGEERAKGNILERFSAQQFPDLHSELNLSSLELGDSALYFCASSVKTGDNSPLHFGNGTRLTVT.

This chain connects TRBV24-1 to TRBJ2-1; 11 nucleotides line up with TRBD2. The V gene end was trimmed by 3 bases and the J gene end by 8 bases; junction bases not matched to a gene: 14. Germline V gene lookup returns CDR1 KGHDR and CDR2 SFDVKD. The CDR3 length is 18 residues. The CDR3 region has the DNA TGTGCCACCAGTGATCCCAGGCAGGGTAGCGGGAGGGTATATGAGCAGTTCTTC. Amino acid sequence: CATSDPRQGSGRVYEQFF.

This chain uses TRBV7-2 with TRBJ1-1, with D perhaps TRBD1 (6 bases). V was trimmed by 6 bases and J by 3 bases, leaving 11 bases between them. The CDR3 consists of 13 residues. The germline CDR1 and CDR2 sequences are SGHTA and FQGNSA. This CDR3 reads CASRNREHTEAFF. The CDR3 region has the DNA TGTGCCAGCAGGAACAGGGAGCACACTGAAGCTTTCTTT. Complete variable domain (other parts from reference TRBV7-2 and TRBJ1-1): GAGVSQSPSNKVTEKGKDVELRCDPISGHTALYWYRQSLGQGLEFLIYFQGNSAPDKSGLPSDRFSAERTGGSVSTLTIQRTQQEDSAVYLCASRNREHTEAFFGQGTRLTVV.

The chain links TRBV7-8 to TRBJ1-5; maybe TRBD1 (6 bases). Germline loops: CDR1 SGHVS, CDR2 FQNEAQ. The CDR3 is made up of 16 amino acids. Trimming shortened V by 5 bases and J by 2 bases, and 16 bases separated the two germline ends. Written as DNA, the CDR3 is TGTGCCAGCAGCCCCGACAGGTTGTACGGCAATCAGCCCCAGCATTTT. Translated: CASSPDRLYGNQPQHF.

The chain employs TRBV19 and TRBJ1-3; 7 bases line up with TRBD1. V was clipped by 3 bases and J by 4 bases; unmatched bases: 9. The CDR3 has 16 residues. From germline, CDR1 is LNHDA and CDR2 SQIVND (reference sequence). CDR3: CASSIRTGAPGNTIYF. For the CDR3, the DNA is TGTGCCAGTAGTATCCGCACAGGGGCGCCCGGAAACACCATATATTTT.

The chain links TRBV5-4 to TRBJ1-2, with D tentatively TRBD1 (6 bases). Germline lookup yields CDR1 SGHNT and CDR2 YYREEE (reference sequence). The CDR3 totals 15 residues. Trimming shortened V by 3 bases and J by 6 bases, and 18 bases separated the two germline ends. The CDR3 nucleotides read TGTGCCAGCAGCTCGACGGCCAGGCGGGGGCATGGCTACACCTTC. It is translated as CASSSTARRGHGYTF.

V usage is TRBV12-5 and J usage is TRBJ1-1; perhaps TRBD1 as D (6 bases). CDR3 length: 13 amino acids. Germline V gene lookup returns CDR1 LGHNT and CDR2 FRNRAP. V lost 1 base to trimming and J lost 5 bases, with 8 bases between them. The CDR3 sequence: CASGLGGQTEAFF. CDR3 nucleotide sequence: TGTGCTAGTGGTTTGGGGGGGCAGACTGAAGCTTTCTTT.

This clone was detected only once. CDR3 residues: CASTGWSQGGELFF. The CDR3 DNA is TGTGCCAGCACCGGATGGAGCCAGGGCGGGGAGCTGTTTTTT. The chain couples TRBV11-2 to TRBJ2-2; tentatively, D is TRBD1 (5 bases). Deletions cut 7 bases from V and 7 bases from J, with 16 bases between. The CDR3 totals 14 residues. Germline CDR1 and CDR2: SGHAT and FQNNGV.

The V gene is TRBV7-2, the J gene TRBJ2-2; D is unresolved. The CDR3 covers 13 residues. V was pared by 5 bases and J by 9 bases, with 13 bases between. The germline CDR1 and CDR2 sequences are SGHTA and FQGNSA. The CDR3 DNA reads as TGTGCCAGCAGCCCTAGTTCGTTCCGGGAGCTGTTTTTT. Encoded protein: CASSPSSFRELFF. Together with reference TRBV7-2 and TRBJ2-2, the CDR3 gives the full variable domain: GAGVSQSPSNKVTEKGKDVELRCDPISGHTALYWYRQSLGQGLEFLIYFQGNSAPDKSGLPSDRFSAERTGGSVSTLTIQRTQQEDSAVYLCASSPSSFRELFFGEGSRLTVL.